This is a list of T cell receptor beta chains from one sample in a study of shared clonotypes between healthy human individuals. TCRdb's table, derived via immunoSEQ multiplex PCR, lists solely in-frame clones and lacks some. The profile shows about 2.4 million clones, over 85% of them singletons. The specimen sequenced was naive CD4+ T cells from PBMCs. Receptors originate from a man aged 18 to 35 in good health. Some clones in this sample may be carry-over from other donors' samples. Each CDR3 is given with its conserved first and last residue. The D gene is left open where the match is weak. Clone size is given for some rows only: seen once, a few or many times, or a class if the clone is expanded.

CDR3aa: CASSVEGQPNTEAFF
CDR3nt: TGTGCCAGCAGCGTAGAGGGACAACCAAACACTGAAGCTTTCTTT
d_gene: NA
j_gene: TRBJ1-1
v_gene: TRBV9
abundance: once

CDR3aa: CASSGGTSGSSAQYF
CDR3nt: TGTGCCAGCAGTGGAGGGACTAGCGGGAGTTCGGCCCAGTACTTC
d_gene: TRBD2
j_gene: TRBJ2-5
v_gene: TRBV2
abundance: NA

CDR3aa: CASSSPQGSHEQYF
CDR3nt: TGTGCCAGCAGCTCCCCCCAGGGCTCCCACGAGCAGTACTTC
d_gene: NA
j_gene: TRBJ2-7
v_gene: TRBV5-4
abundance: NA

CDR3aa: CASSLMGLASAGTDTQYF
CDR3nt: TGTGCCAGCAGCTTAATGGGACTAGCGTCCGCCGGCACAGATACGCAGTATTTT
d_gene: TRBD2
j_gene: TRBJ2-3
v_gene: TRBV7-3
abundance: NA

CDR3aa: CASSIDRITSSEQYF
CDR3nt: TGTGCCAGCAGCATTGACAGGATTACTTCTTCCGAGCAGTACTTC
d_gene: NA
j_gene: TRBJ2-7
v_gene: TRBV5-5
abundance: NA

CDR3aa: CASSIEPGQPQHF
CDR3nt: TGCGCCAGCAGCATCGAACCTGGCCAGCCCCAGCATTTT
d_gene: NA
j_gene: TRBJ1-5
v_gene: TRBV5-1
abundance: NA

CDR3aa: CASRRGGGAGELFF
CDR3nt: TGTGCCAGCAGGCGGGGAGGGGGCGCCGGGGAGCTGTTTTTT
d_gene: NA
j_gene: TRBJ2-2
v_gene: TRBV27
abundance: NA

CDR3aa: CASSPDGSPNQPQHF
CDR3nt: TGTGCCAGCAGCCCGGACGGGTCCCCGAATCAGCCCCAGCATTTT
d_gene: NA
j_gene: TRBJ1-5
v_gene: TRBV11-1
abundance: NA

CDR3aa: CASSYAGYEQYF
CDR3nt: TGTGCCAGCAGTTACGCGGGCTACGAGCAGTACTTC
d_gene: NA
j_gene: TRBJ2-7
v_gene: TRBV6-5
abundance: NA

CDR3aa: CASSCLAGVPNIGETQYF
CDR3nt: TGTGCCAGCTCTTGTTTAGCGGGAGTACCAAATATAGGAGAGACCCAGTACTTC
d_gene: TRBD2
j_gene: TRBJ2-5
v_gene: TRBV6-4
abundance: NA

CDR3aa: CASSALNEQFF
CDR3nt: TGTGCCAGCAGCGCCTTAAATGAGCAGTTCTTC
d_gene: NA
j_gene: TRBJ2-1
v_gene: TRBV14
abundance: NA

CDR3aa: CASRGTGGTGELFF
CDR3nt: TGTGCCAGTAGGGGGACGGGCGGCACCGGGGAGCTGTTTTTT
d_gene: NA
j_gene: TRBJ2-2
v_gene: TRBV19
abundance: NA

CDR3aa: CASSEGPGLGYEQYF
CDR3nt: TGTGCCAGCTCGGAGGGGCCAGGGCTAGGCTACGAGCAGTACTTC
d_gene: NA
j_gene: TRBJ2-7
v_gene: TRBV9
abundance: NA

CDR3aa: CASTSTGGIEAFF
CDR3nt: TGTGCCAGTACCTCGACAGGGGGTATTGAAGCTTTCTTT
d_gene: TRBD1
j_gene: TRBJ1-1
v_gene: TRBV19
abundance: NA

CDR3aa: CASSPGKGGTRGPYEQYF
CDR3nt: TGTGCCAGCTCACCTGGAAAAGGGGGGACTCGAGGACCCTACGAGCAGTACTTC
d_gene: NA
j_gene: TRBJ2-7
v_gene: TRBV18
abundance: NA

CDR3aa: CASSFDQPQHF
CDR3nt: TGTGCCAGCAGTTTCGATCAGCCCCAGCATTTT
d_gene: NA
j_gene: TRBJ1-5
v_gene: TRBV6-1
abundance: NA

CDR3aa: CASSIRGFPGELFF
CDR3nt: TGTGCCAGTAGTATTCGGGGGTTCCCCGGGGAGCTGTTTTTT
d_gene: NA
j_gene: TRBJ2-2
v_gene: TRBV19
abundance: NA

CDR3aa: CASSLPATDTQYF
CDR3nt: TGTGCCAGCAGCTTGCCGGCGACAGATACGCAGTATTTT
d_gene: NA
j_gene: TRBJ2-3
v_gene: TRBV7-3
abundance: once

CDR3aa: CSAGAAQHF
CDR3nt: TGCAGTGCTGGGGCGGCCCAGCATTTT
d_gene: NA
j_gene: TRBJ1-5
v_gene: TRBV20-1
abundance: NA

CDR3aa: CSASGRGQQYF
CDR3nt: TGCAGTGCTAGCGGGAGGGGTCAGCAGTACTTC
d_gene: TRBD2
j_gene: TRBJ2-7
v_gene: TRBV20-1
abundance: NA

CDR3aa: CASVPHGSSYGYTF
CDR3nt: TGTGCCAGCGTCCCCCACGGGAGCAGCTATGGCTACACCTTC
d_gene: NA
j_gene: TRBJ1-2
v_gene: TRBV28
abundance: few

CDR3aa: CAIRRSGNTIYF
CDR3nt: TGTGCCATCAGACGCTCTGGAAACACCATATATTTT
d_gene: NA
j_gene: TRBJ1-3
v_gene: TRBV10-3
abundance: once

CDR3aa: CASSLWAGGKETQYF
CDR3nt: TGTGCCAGCAGTTTATGGGCAGGGGGCAAAGAGACCCAGTACTTC
d_gene: TRBD1
j_gene: TRBJ2-5
v_gene: TRBV28
abundance: NA

CDR3aa: CASSYRPGTEAFF
CDR3nt: TGTGCCAGCAGTTACCGTCCCGGGACTGAAGCTTTCTTT
d_gene: NA
j_gene: TRBJ1-1
v_gene: TRBV6-9
abundance: NA

CDR3aa: CAISGGGSSYNEQFF
CDR3nt: TGTGCCATCAGTGGGGGCGGGAGCTCCTACAATGAGCAGTTCTTC
d_gene: TRBD2
j_gene: TRBJ2-1
v_gene: TRBV10-3
abundance: NA

CDR3aa: CASRAGTSGINEQFF
CDR3nt: TGTGCCAGCAGGGCCGGGACTAGCGGGATCAATGAGCAGTTCTTC
d_gene: TRBD2
j_gene: TRBJ2-1
v_gene: TRBV2
abundance: NA

CDR3aa: CASSLVYGATTF
CDR3nt: TGTGCCAGCAGCTTAGTTTATGGGGCGACCACCTTC
d_gene: NA
j_gene: TRBJ1-2
v_gene: TRBV11-2
abundance: once

CDR3aa: CASSTGDVMNTEAFF
CDR3nt: TGCGCCAGCTCGACAGGGGACGTCATGAACACTGAAGCTTTCTTT
d_gene: TRBD1
j_gene: TRBJ1-1
v_gene: TRBV5-1
abundance: NA

CDR3aa: CASSELREQYF
CDR3nt: TGTGCCAGCAGTGAATTGCGCGAGCAGTACTTC
d_gene: NA
j_gene: TRBJ2-7
v_gene: TRBV25-1
abundance: NA

CDR3aa: CASSSMGLRGRSSYNEQFF
CDR3nt: TGTGCCAGCAGCTCGATGGGACTTAGAGGGCGGAGCTCCTACAATGAGCAGTTCTTC
d_gene: NA
j_gene: TRBJ2-1
v_gene: TRBV7-6
abundance: once

CDR3aa: CASSLVLKPYSNQPQHF
CDR3nt: TGTGCCAGCAGCTTAGTTCTGAAACCGTATAGCAATCAGCCCCAGCATTTT
d_gene: NA
j_gene: TRBJ1-5
v_gene: TRBV11-3
abundance: NA

CDR3aa: CASSLESPNYGYTF
CDR3nt: TGTGCCAGCAGCTTAGAATCACCTAACTATGGCTACACCTTC
d_gene: NA
j_gene: TRBJ1-2
v_gene: TRBV7-9
abundance: NA

CDR3aa: CASSLVRAGGEQYF
CDR3nt: TGTGCCAGCAGCTTAGTACGGGCAGGCGGCGAGCAGTACTTC
d_gene: NA
j_gene: TRBJ2-7
v_gene: TRBV7-2
abundance: NA